This T cell receptor (beta chain) came from a study of Tregs in tolerant kidney transplant recipients. Study at large: Related graft donors supplied nonmyeloablative bone marrow transplants, and mixed chimerism was transient. Regarding the study as a whole: Changing PCR primers prevented nucleotide comparison between some patients' samples. Donor-specific Treg expansion exceeded global Treg expansion in tolerant patients, suggesting antigen drive.

Here immunoSEQ multiplex PCR was the method, and the copy in TCRdb shows in-frame clones only, minus some. The table for this sample gives 48,000 or so clones. This CDR3 is 16 amino acids long. From germline, CDR1 is DFQATT and CDR2 SNEGSKA (reference sequence). With V trimmed by 5 bases and J by 0 bases, 10 bases remained unmatched. With respect to this clone: Its cognate antigen is unknown. The read ends 3 residues shy of where the CDR3 ends; the end is completed using the germline J gene.

Sequenced here: CD4+ T cells from blood, sampled before the transplant. The sequence derives from a human donor who received a combined kidney and bone marrow transplant. This chain connects TRBV20-1 to TRBJ2-7, with 10 nucleotides matching TRBD2. The CDR3 is CSAPRTSGKASYEQYF. The DNA read from the CDR3 is TGCAGTGCTCCCCGGACTAGCGGAAAGGCCTCCTACGAG.